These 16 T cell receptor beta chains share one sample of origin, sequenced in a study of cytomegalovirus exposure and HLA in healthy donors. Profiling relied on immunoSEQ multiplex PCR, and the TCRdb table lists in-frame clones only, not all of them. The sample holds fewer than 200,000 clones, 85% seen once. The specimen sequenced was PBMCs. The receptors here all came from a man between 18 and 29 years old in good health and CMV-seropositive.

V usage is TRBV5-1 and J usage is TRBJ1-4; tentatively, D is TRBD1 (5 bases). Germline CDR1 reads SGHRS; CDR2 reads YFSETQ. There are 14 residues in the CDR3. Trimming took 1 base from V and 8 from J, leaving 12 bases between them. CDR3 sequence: CASSLSRVEEKLFF. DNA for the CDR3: TGCGCCAGCAGCTTGTCCAGGGTGGAGGAAAAACTGTTTTTT. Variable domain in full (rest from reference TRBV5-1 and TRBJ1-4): KAGVTQTPRYLIKTRGQQVTLSCSPISGHRSVSWYQQTPGQGLQFLFEYFSETQRNKGNFPGRFSGRQFSNSRSEMNVSTLELGDSALYLCASSLSRVEEKLFFGSGTQLSVL.

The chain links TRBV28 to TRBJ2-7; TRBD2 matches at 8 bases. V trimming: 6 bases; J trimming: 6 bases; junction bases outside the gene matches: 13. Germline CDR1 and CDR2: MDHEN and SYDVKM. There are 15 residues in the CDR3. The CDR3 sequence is CASRPGLAGRAEQYF. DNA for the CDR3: TGTGCCAGCAGGCCGGGCCTAGCGGGCCGTGCCGAGCAGTACTTC.

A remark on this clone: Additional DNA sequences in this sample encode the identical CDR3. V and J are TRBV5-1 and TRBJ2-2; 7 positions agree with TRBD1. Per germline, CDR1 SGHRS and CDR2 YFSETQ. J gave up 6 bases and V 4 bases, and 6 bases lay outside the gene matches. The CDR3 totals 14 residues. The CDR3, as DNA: TGCGCCAGCAGCGACCAGACAGGGCCCGGGGAGCTGTTTTTT. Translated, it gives CASSDQTGPGELFF.

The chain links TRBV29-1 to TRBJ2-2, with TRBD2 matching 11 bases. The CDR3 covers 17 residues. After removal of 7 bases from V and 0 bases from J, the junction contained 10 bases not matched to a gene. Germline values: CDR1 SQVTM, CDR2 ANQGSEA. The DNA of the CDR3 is TGCAGCGCCACCGGGGCTAGCGGGAGGCCGAACACCGGGGAGCTGTTTTTT. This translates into CSATGASGRPNTGELFF.

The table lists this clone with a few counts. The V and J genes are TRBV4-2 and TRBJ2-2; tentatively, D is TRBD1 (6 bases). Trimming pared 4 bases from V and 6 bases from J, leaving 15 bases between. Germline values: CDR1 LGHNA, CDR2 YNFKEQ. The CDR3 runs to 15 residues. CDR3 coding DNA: TGTGCCAGCAGCCCGCAAAACAGGGTCCCCGGGGAGCTGTTTTTT. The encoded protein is CASSPQNRVPGELFF.

Here the CDR3 DNA reads TGTGCCAGCAGCTTAGGCGGTCAGCCCCAGCATTTT. Translated, it gives CASSLGGQPQHF. The V and J genes are TRBV7-2 and TRBJ1-5; unclear D gene. Trimming cost V 1 base and J 6 bases, with 4 bases left between them. Germline assignment: CDR1 SGHTA and CDR2 FQGNSA. The CDR3 extends over 12 amino acids.

The CDR3 spells CASSSSNYGYTF. In DNA, the CDR3 is TGTGCCAGCAGCTCCTCTAACTATGGCTACACCTTC. The genes are TRBV13 and TRBJ1-2; no definite D call. V was trimmed by 4 bases and J by 0 bases, leaving 3 bases between them. Germline CDR1 is PRHDT and CDR2 is FYEKMQ (reference sequence). This CDR3 region has 12 residues.

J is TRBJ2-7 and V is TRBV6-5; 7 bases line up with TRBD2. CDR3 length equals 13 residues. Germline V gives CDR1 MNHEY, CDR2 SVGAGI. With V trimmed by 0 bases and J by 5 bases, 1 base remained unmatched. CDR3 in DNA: TGTGCCAGCAGTTACTCGAGCGGGGACGAGCAGTACTTC. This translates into CASSYSSGDEQYF.

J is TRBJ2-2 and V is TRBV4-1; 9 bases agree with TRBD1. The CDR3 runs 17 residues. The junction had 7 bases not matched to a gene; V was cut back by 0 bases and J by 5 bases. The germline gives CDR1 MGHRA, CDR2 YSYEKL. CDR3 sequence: CASSQDAIGQGTGELFF. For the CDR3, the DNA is TGCGCCAGCAGCCAAGATGCCATTGGACAGGGGACCGGGGAGCTGTTTTTT.

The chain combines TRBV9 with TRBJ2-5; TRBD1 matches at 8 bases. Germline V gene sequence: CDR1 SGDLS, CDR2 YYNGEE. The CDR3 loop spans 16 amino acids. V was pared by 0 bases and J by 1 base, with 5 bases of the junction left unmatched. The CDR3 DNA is TGTGCCAGCAGCGTAGGGACAGGGAGCCTCCAAGAGACCCAGTACTTC. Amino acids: CASSVGTGSLQETQYF.

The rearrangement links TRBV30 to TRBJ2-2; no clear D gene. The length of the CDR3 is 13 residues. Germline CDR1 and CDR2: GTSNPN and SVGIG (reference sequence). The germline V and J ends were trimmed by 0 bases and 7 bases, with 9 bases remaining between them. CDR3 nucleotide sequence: TGTGCCTGGAGTGTACGCGTCGGCGGGGAGCTGTTTTTT. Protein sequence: CAWSVRVGGELFF.

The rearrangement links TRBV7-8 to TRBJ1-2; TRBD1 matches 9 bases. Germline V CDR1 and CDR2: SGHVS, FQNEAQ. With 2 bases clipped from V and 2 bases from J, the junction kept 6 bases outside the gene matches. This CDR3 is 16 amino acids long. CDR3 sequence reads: CASSLFQGQGNYGYTF. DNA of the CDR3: TGTGCCAGCAGCTTATTTCAGGGACAGGGAAACTATGGCTACACCTTC.

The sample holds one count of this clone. The CDR3 spells CASNRDGNTEAFF. In DNA, the CDR3 is TGTGCCAGCAACCGGGATGGGAACACTGAAGCTTTCTTT. The chain joins TRBV2 to TRBJ1-1, with D uncertain. The V end lost 7 bases, the J end lost 1 base, and 10 bases lay between the germline ends. Germline CDR1 is SNHLY and CDR2 is FYNNEI. The CDR3 spans 13 residues.

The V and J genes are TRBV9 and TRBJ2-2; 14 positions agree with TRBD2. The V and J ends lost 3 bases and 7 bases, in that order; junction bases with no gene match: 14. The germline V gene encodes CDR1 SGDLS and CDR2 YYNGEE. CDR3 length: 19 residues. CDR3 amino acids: CASSAPLGTSGSKIGELFF. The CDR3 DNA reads TGTGCCAGCAGCGCCCCCTTGGGGACTAGCGGGAGTAAGATCGGGGAGCTGTTTTTT.

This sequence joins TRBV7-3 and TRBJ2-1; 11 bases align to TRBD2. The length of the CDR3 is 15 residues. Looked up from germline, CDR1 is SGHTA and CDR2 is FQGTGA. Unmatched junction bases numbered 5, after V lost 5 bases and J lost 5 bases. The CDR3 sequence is CASSQGTSGHNEQFF. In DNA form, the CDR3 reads TGTGCCAGCAGCCAAGGGACTAGCGGCCACAATGAGCAGTTCTTC.

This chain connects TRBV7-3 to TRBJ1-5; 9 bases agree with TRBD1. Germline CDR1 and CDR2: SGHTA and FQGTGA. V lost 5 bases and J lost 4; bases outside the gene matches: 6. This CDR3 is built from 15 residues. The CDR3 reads CASSVTGQGNQPQHF. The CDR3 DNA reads TGTGCCAGCAGCGTTACCGGACAGGGGAATCAGCCCCAGCATTTT.